The 5 T cell receptor beta chains presented below share a single source sample, sequenced in a study of control samples from healthy donors and cancer patients. Clones were read by immunoSEQ multiplex PCR, and TCRdb kept only the in-frame ones, dropping some. Here the sample spans around 100,000 clones, about 85% being singletons. Material for sequencing was blood. The receptors here all came from a woman aged 65 to 85 in good health.

This sequence joins TRBV9 and TRBJ1-5; no reliable D call. This CDR3 region has 15 residues. V lost 4 bases and J lost 0, with 11 bases in between. Germline loops: CDR1 SGDLS, CDR2 YYNGEE. The CDR3 is CASSQDPNSNQPQHF. DNA of the CDR3: TGTGCCAGCAGCCAAGACCCAAATAGCAATCAGCCCCAGCATTTT.

The V gene is TRBV7-9, the J gene TRBJ1-3, with a weak D call TRBD1 (6 bases). This CDR3 contains 16 residues. Germline V gene sequence: CDR1 SEHNR, CDR2 FQNEAQ (reference sequence). V lost 5 bases and J lost 4, with 18 bases in between. The CDR3: CASSRLGRGYGNTIYF. The CDR3 DNA reads as TGTGCCAGCAGCCGCCTGGGTAGGGGGTACGGAAACACCATATATTTT.

This chain joins TRBV29-1 and TRBJ1-2, with 7 nucleotides matching TRBD1. Germline V lookup: CDR1 SQVTM, CDR2 ANQGSEA. V was pared by 6 bases and J by 0 bases, with 10 bases of the junction left unmatched. The CDR3 spans 15 residues. The CDR3 protein is CSVGGTELSNYGYTF. The CDR3, as DNA: TGCAGCGTGGGGGGGACAGAGCTTTCTAACTATGGCTACACCTTC.

With respect to this clone: A read error may produce the germline difference seen at one junction end. This chain's CDR3 is CASSPGRGREQFF. For the CDR3, the DNA is TGTGCTAGCAGCCCCGGTCGGGGAAGAGAGCAGTTCTTC. This chain uses TRBV7-7 with TRBJ2-1, with a possible D match to TRBD2 (5 bases). The CDR3 sequence is 13 residues long. Germline V gene sequence: CDR1 SSHAT, CDR2 FNYEAQ (reference sequence).

Here the CDR3 DNA reads TGTGCCAGCAGCCCGGGACAGGGGTTCCCCTACGAGCAGTACTTC. As protein: CASSPGQGFPYEQYF. This chain connects TRBV14 to TRBJ2-7; 10 nucleotides agree with TRBD1. V shed 4 bases and J 2 bases; nucleotides not matched to a gene: 5. The CDR3 totals 15 residues. Germline lookup yields CDR1 SGHDN and CDR2 FVKESK.